Below, one TCR beta chain is given with its context. This record comes from a study of blood T cell repertoires in COVID-19. The CDR3 consists of 14 residues. Trimming shortened V by 7 bases and J by 2 bases, and 13 bases separated the two germline ends. Germline lookup yields CDR1 SNHLY and CDR2 FYNNEI. Sequencing used immunoSEQ multiplex PCR; TCRdb keeps in-frame clones, though not all of them. This sample has about 300,000 clones, with around 89% found just once. The source of this sequence is a man between 35 and 55 years old with acute or convalescent COVID-19. Material for sequencing was peripheral blood. The chain uses TRBV2 and TRBJ2-3, with D possibly being TRBD1 (5 bases). The DNA of the CDR3 is TGTGCCAGCACTGGGGCAGGCCTCACAGATACGCAGTATTTT. Amino acids: CASTGAGLTDTQYF.